Below are 9 T cell receptor beta chains sequenced from a single sample in a study of T-cell memory formation after mild COVID-19. MiXCR was run by TCRdb on the 5' RACE reads, yielding one entry per CDR3 protein. In the table there are some 210,000 distinct CDR3 sequences, around 26% of which are singletons. Sequencing was carried out using PBMCs or a T cell subset sorted from them (not recorded which). The source of these receptors is an adult woman who had mild COVID-19 (a few samples of this study predate the infection). Cell type and time point are not known.

The CDR3 DNA follows: TGTGCCAGCAGCTTAGATGTCGTTAGTTCACCCCTCCACTTT. Amino acids: CASSLDVVSSPLHF. The rearrangement links TRBV7-2 to TRBJ1-6; D is ambiguous. Per the germline V gene, CDR1 is SGHTA and CDR2 is FQGNSA. V was trimmed by 1 base and J by 9 bases, leaving 10 bases between them. The CDR3 is 14 amino acids.

This clonotype appeared many times. The rearrangement joins TRBV11-2 to TRBJ2-1; D is possibly TRBD2 (5 bases). The CDR3 runs to 15 residues. Trimming cost V 5 bases and J 0 bases, with 11 bases left between them. Germline CDR1 is SGHAT and CDR2 is FQNNGV. CDR3 region: CASSKDLSSYNEQFF. The DNA for the CDR3 is TGTGCCAGCAGCAAGGACTTGAGCTCCTACAATGAGCAGTTCTTC.

The chain is built from TRBV7-6 and TRBJ2-7, with D tentatively TRBD1 (6 bases). Germline CDR1 SGHVS, CDR2 FNYEAQ. The CDR3 contains 14 residues. The V end lost 5 bases, the J end lost 2 bases, and 13 bases lay between the germline ends. CDR3 sequence reads: CASSIQGSPYEQYF. CDR3 bases: TGTGCCAGCAGCATTCAGGGGTCCCCCTACGAGCAGTACTTC.

Only a few counts were recorded for this clonotype. The chain has TRBV5-8 and TRBJ2-7, with TRBD1 matching over 7 bases. The CDR3 spans 16 residues. V gave up 4 bases and J gave up 4 bases; unmatched junction bases: 14. Germline V gene sequence: CDR1 SGHTS, CDR2 YDEGEE. Here the CDR3 reads CASSQPEGAMLYEQYF. The CDR3 coding sequence is TGTGCCAGCAGCCAGCCCGAGGGGGCCATGTTATACGAGCAGTACTTC. The full variable domain, in which reference TRBV5-8 and TRBJ2-7 provide the parts outside the CDR3, is EAGVTQSPTHLIKTRGQQATLRCSPISGHTSVYWYQQALGLGLQFLLWYDEGEERNRGNFPPRFSGRQFPNYSSELNVNALELEDSALYLCASSQPEGAMLYEQYFGPGTRLTVT.

The chain employs TRBV6-5 and TRBJ1-4; TRBD1 is a possible D gene (6 bases). Germline CDR1 and CDR2: MNHEY and SVGAGI. This CDR3 is 14 amino acids long. V lost 6 bases and J lost 4, with 12 bases in between. CDR3 coding DNA: TGTGCCAGCAGCCAGGGGCGGAATAATGAAAAACTGTTTTTT. As protein: CASSQGRNNEKLFF.

This clonotype occurred a few times. This chain joins TRBV9 and TRBJ2-7; 10 nucleotides align to TRBD1. Germline V lookup: CDR1 SGDLS, CDR2 YYNGEE. Trimming took 4 bases from V and 2 from J; bases not matched to a gene: 6. There are 15 residues in the CDR3. The CDR3 nucleotides are TGTGCCAGCAGCAAGGGACAGGGGATCGCCTACGAGCAGTACTTC. It yields the protein CASSKGQGIAYEQYF.

CDR3 in amino acids: CASSHGGLRTEAFF. DNA for the CDR3: TGTGCCAGTAGCCACGGGGGCTTGAGAACTGAAGCTTTCTTT. The chain has TRBV19 and TRBJ1-1, with D perhaps matching TRBD1 (6 bases). V lost 6 bases to trimming and J lost 5 bases, with 16 bases between them. Germline V gene sequence: CDR1 LNHDA, CDR2 SQIVND (reference sequence). The CDR3 runs 14 residues.

This clonotype was recorded at least ten times. The chain links TRBV27 to TRBJ2-7; 13 nucleotides agree with TRBD2. The CDR3 is 13 amino acids. Germline V lookup: CDR1 MNHEY, CDR2 SMNVEV (reference sequence). V was clipped by 8 bases and J by 2 bases; unmatched bases: 0. The CDR3 DNA sequence: TGTGCCAGCGGACTAGCGGGGGCCTACGAGCAGTACTTC. Amino acids: CASGLAGAYEQYF.

The sample holds a few counts of this clonotype. As DNA, the CDR3 is TGTGCCAGCACCAGAGGGACTAGCGGGAGGTCGAACACCGGGGAGCTGTTTTTT. This sequence encodes CASTRGTSGRSNTGELFF. This sequence joins TRBV6-5 and TRBJ2-2; the match to TRBD2 covers 15 bases. This CDR3 has 18 amino acids. Germline V gene sequence: CDR1 MNHEY, CDR2 SVGAGI. The V segment lost 7 bases and the J segment 0 bases; nucleotides outside the gene matches: 6.